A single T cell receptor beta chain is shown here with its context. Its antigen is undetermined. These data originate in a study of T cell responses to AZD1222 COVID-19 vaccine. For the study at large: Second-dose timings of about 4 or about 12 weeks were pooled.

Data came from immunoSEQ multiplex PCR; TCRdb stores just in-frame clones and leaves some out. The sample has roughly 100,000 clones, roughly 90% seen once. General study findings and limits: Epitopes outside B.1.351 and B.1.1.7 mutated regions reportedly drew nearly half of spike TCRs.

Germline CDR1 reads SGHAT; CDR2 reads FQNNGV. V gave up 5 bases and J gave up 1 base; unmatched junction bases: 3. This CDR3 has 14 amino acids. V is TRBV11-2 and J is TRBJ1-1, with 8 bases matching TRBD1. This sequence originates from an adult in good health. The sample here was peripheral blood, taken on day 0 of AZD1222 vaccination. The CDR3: CASSLTGGNTEAFF. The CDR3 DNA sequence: TGTGCCAGCAGCCTTACAGGGGGGAACACTGAAGCTTTCTTT.